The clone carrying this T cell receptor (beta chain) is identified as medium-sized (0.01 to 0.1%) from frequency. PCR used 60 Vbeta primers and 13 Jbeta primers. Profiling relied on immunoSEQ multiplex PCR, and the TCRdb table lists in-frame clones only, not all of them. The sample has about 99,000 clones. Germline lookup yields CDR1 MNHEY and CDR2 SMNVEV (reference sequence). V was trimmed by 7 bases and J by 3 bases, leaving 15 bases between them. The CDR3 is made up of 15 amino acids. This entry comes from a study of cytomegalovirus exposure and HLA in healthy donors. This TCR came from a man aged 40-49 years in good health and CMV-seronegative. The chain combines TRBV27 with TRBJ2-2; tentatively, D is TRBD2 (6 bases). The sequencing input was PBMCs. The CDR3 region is CASTFGGVHTGELFF. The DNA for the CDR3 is TGTGCCAGCACTTTTGGCGGGGTCCACACCGGGGAGCTGTTTTTT.